This TCR beta chain is from a study of beta chain features in type 1 diabetes. Based on CD45RO/CCR7/CD25/CD127/CD95/CD27, CD4+ regulatory, stem cell-like memory, naive and central memory cells were sorted. The CDR3 sequence is 12 residues long. CDR1 and CDR2 (germline): SGHVS, FNYEAQ. The V segment lost 2 bases and the J segment 9 bases; nucleotides outside the gene matches: 3. TCRB transcripts that were expressed got sequenced, as all of the isolated RNA had been reverse transcribed. Sequencing used immunoSEQ multiplex PCR; TCRdb keeps in-frame clones, though not all of them. The sample has roughly 450,000 clones, 9.5% to 12% seen once.

Sequenced input: naive CD4+ T cells from blood. This receptor was identified in a woman under 30 in good health. The chain uses TRBV7-6 and TRBJ1-1; 7 bases fit TRBD1. The CDR3 here is CASSLRDSQAFF. The CDR3, as DNA: TGTGCCAGCAGCTTAAGGGACAGCCAAGCTTTCTTT.